These T cell receptor beta chains were read from a single sample in a study of T-cell memory formation after mild COVID-19. TCRdb fed the 5' RACE reads into MiXCR, producing one record per CDR3 protein. Here the sample spans tens of thousands of distinct CDR3 sequences, 15% to 20% being singletons. What was sequenced was PBMCs or a T cell subset sorted from them (not recorded which). The receptors originated from an adult who had mild COVID-19 (a few samples of this study predate the infection). Cell type and time point are not known. Both conserved end residues are part of each CDR3. A D gene is named only where the DNA matches it firmly. Size tells how often a clone was seen (once, few, many) or the class of an expanded clone, and some rows leave it out.

clone_size | j_call | v_call | d_call | cdr3_nt | cdr3_aa
many | TRBJ1-5 | TRBV7-3 | - | TGTGCCAGCAGCTTAGGGGGGGATAGCAATCAGCCCCAGCATTTT | CASSLGGDSNQPQHF
- | TRBJ2-7 | TRBV7-9 | - | TGTGCCAGCAGCTTAGCGGTCCAGGGAAGGTACGAGCAGTACTTC | CASSLAVQGRYEQYF
many | TRBJ2-3 | TRBV7-9 | TRBD2 | TGTGCCAGCAGCCGTGCGGTGGGGGGGTCAACAGATACGCAGTATTTT | CASSRAVGGSTDTQYF
medium-sized | TRBJ1-4 | TRBV20-1 | TRBD1 | TGCAGTGCTGCGGACTCCGGGACAGGGGGCGAAAAACTGTTTTTT | CSAADSGTGGEKLFF
many | TRBJ2-5 | TRBV5-1 | - | TGCGCCAGCAGCTTGGCCACCGGGGGTACACAAGAGACCCAGTACTTC | CASSLATGGTQETQYF
- | TRBJ2-1 | TRBV19 | TRBD2 | TGTGCCAGTAGTTCCCAAACGGCGGGAGGCTACAATGAGCAGTTCTTC | CASSSQTAGGYNEQFF
many | TRBJ1-1 | TRBV4-2 | - | TGTGCCAGCAGCCAAGAGATAGGCCCGAACACTGAAGCTTTCTTT | CASSQEIGPNTEAFF
many | TRBJ2-3 | TRBV5-6 | - | TGTGCCAGCACGCGGGGCGATACGCAGTATTTT | CASTRGDTQYF
few | TRBJ2-1 | TRBV14 | - | TGTGCCAGCAGCCAAGGAAAAACCGCGCTGTCCTACAATGAGCAGTTCTTC | CASSQGKTALSYNEQFF
many | TRBJ2-5 | TRBV4-3 | TRBD1 | TGCGCCAGCAGCCAAGCCCCGGGGACAGGGAGGGCCCAGTACTTC | CASSQAPGTGRAQYF
few | TRBJ1-6 | TRBV30 | - | TGTGCCTGGAAGGCGGTCGTAAGTGGGAATTCACCCCTCCACTTT | CAWKAVVSGNSPLHF
many | TRBJ2-2 | TRBV5-4 | TRBD2 | TGTGCCAGCAGCTTAGCGGGAGGGTCAGCCGGGGAGCTGTTTTTT | CASSLAGGSAGELFF
many | TRBJ2-3 | TRBV15 | - | TGTGCCACCAGCAGATCACCCGGGGCCCGGAGGGATACGCAGTATTTT | CATSRSPGARRDTQYF
- | TRBJ1-4 | TRBV5-6 | TRBD1 | TGTGCCAGCTCTGCTTCCCTAACAGGGGAGAATGAAAAACTGTTTTTT | CASSASLTGENEKLFF
many | TRBJ2-3 | TRBV4-2 | TRBD2 | TGTGCCAGCAGCCAAGGCAGCGGGGGAGGCACAGATACGCAGTATTTT | CASSQGSGGGTDTQYF
many | TRBJ1-2 | TRBV5-1 | - | TGCGCCAGCAGCGTCGGCCGGGGTATCAGATCGCTGAACTATGGCTACACCTTC | CASSVGRGIRSLNYGYTF
few | TRBJ1-2 | TRBV24-1 | - | TGTGCCACCAGTGATGGACCGGCGGAGGGCTACACCTTC | CATSDGPAEGYTF
many | TRBJ1-1 | TRBV25-1 | - | TGTGCCAGCAGTCACTCATTCAACACTGAAGCTTTCTTT | CASSHSFNTEAFF
- | TRBJ1-1 | TRBV6-5 | - | TGTGCCAGCAGAATCCAGGGTTCCAGCACTGAAGCTTTCTTT | CASRIQGSSTEAFF
many | TRBJ2-2 | TRBV4-1 | - | TGCGCCAGCAGCCAGCTCATACTTAACACCGGGGAGCTGTTTTTT | CASSQLILNTGELFF
many | TRBJ1-4 | TRBV12-3/TRBV12-4 | - | TGTGCCAGCACACTCGGGACGACTAATGAAAAACTGTTTTTT | CASTLGTTNEKLFF
many | TRBJ1-1 | TRBV5-5 | - | TGTGCCAGCAGCTTCGGGGGGAGGACTGAAGCTTTCTTT | CASSFGGRTEAFF
many | TRBJ1-2 | TRBV6-1 | - | TGTGCCGCAACCGGGGGGCCGGGCTATGGCTACACCTTC | CAATGGPGYGYTF
many | TRBJ2-7 | TRBV5-1 | TRBD1 | TGCGCCAGCAGGGCCGGGACAGGGCACTACGAGCAGTACTTC | CASRAGTGHYEQYF